This record covers a single T cell receptor beta chain. Since all of the isolated RNA was reverse transcribed, expressed TCRB transcripts were what got sequenced. Libraries were prepared by immunoSEQ multiplex PCR; TCRdb keeps only in-frame clonotypes and omits some of them. In the table there are about 130,000 clones, about a tenth of which are singletons. This entry is derived from a study of beta chain features in type 1 diabetes. Germline CDR1 is SNHLY and CDR2 is FYNNEI. The ends were cut back, 10 bases at V and 0 bases at J, with 9 bases in the middle. The CDR3 is 12 amino acids. The TCR originated in a man younger than 30 in good health. The specimen was central memory CD4+ T cells from blood. This sequence joins TRBV2 and TRBJ1-2; D gene uncertain. CDR3 sequence reads: CATQVANYGYTF. For the CDR3, the DNA is TGTGCCACCCAAGTAGCTAACTATGGCTACACCTTC.